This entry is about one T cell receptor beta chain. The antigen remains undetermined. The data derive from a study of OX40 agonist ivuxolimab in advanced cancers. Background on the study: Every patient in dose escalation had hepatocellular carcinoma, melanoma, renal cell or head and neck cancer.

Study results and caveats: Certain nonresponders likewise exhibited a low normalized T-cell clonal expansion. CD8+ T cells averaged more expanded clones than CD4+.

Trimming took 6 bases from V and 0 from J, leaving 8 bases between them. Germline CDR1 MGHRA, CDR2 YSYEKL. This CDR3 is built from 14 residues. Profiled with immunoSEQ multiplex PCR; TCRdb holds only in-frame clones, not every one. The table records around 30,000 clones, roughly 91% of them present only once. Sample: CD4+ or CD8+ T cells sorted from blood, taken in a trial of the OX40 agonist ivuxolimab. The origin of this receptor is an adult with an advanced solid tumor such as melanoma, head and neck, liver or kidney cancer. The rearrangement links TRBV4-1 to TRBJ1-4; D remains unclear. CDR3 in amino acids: CASRPSATNEKLFF. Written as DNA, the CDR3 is TGCGCCAGCAGGCCTTCGGCAACTAATGAAAAACTGTTTTTT.